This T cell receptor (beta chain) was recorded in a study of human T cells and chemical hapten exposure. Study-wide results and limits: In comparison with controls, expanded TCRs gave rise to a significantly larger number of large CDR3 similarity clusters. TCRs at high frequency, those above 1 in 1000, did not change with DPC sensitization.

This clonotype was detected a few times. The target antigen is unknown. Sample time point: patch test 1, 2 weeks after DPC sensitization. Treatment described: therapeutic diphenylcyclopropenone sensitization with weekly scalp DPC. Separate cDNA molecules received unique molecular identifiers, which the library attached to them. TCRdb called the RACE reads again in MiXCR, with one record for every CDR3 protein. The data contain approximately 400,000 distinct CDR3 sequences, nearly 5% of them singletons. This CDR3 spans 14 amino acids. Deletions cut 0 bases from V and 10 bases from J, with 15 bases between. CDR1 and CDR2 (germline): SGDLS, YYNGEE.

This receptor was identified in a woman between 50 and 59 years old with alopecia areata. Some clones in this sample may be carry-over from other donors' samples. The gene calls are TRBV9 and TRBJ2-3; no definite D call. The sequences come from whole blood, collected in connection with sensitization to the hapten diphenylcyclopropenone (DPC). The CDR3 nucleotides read TGTGCCAGCAGCGTAGGTCCGCGGCTTGGTTCGCAGTATTTT. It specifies CASSVGPRLGSQYF.